The 6 T cell receptor beta chains below were found in one sample sequenced in a study of T-cell memory formation after mild COVID-19. TCRdb fed the 5' RACE reads into MiXCR, producing one record per CDR3 protein. The table records 300,000 to 400,000 distinct CDR3 sequences, under 25% of them present only once. The specimen sequenced was PBMCs or a T cell subset sorted from them (not recorded which). These TCRs come from an adult woman who had mild COVID-19 (a few samples of this study predate the infection). Cell type and time point are not known.

J is TRBJ2-7 and V is TRBV6-5; TRBD1 aligns across 8 bases. The trim removed 11 bases at V and 1 base at J, leaving 7 bases unmatched. The CDR3 totals 13 residues. Germline assignment: CDR1 MNHEY and CDR2 SVGAGI. CDR3 in DNA: TGTGCCGTACAGGGACAGGAGTCCTACGAGCAGTACTTC. Amino acids: CAVQGQESYEQYF.

The genes are TRBV25-1 and TRBJ1-6; no clear D. This CDR3 is 13 amino acids long. CDR1 and CDR2 from the germline V gene are MGHDK and SYGVNS. Trimming cost V 5 bases and J 7 bases, with 9 bases left between them. DNA for the CDR3: TGTGCCAGCAGTCGGCCCGGGAATTCACCCCTCCACTTT. It translates to CASSRPGNSPLHF.

The chain is built from TRBV20-1 and TRBJ2-3; weak D call: TRBD2 (6 bases). The germline V gene has CDR1 DFQATT and CDR2 SNEGSKA (reference sequence). V lost 3 bases, J lost 1 base, and 11 bases lay in between. The CDR3 loop spans 14 amino acids. Written as DNA, the CDR3 is TGCAGTGCTAGCCTCGGGACTGGCACAGATACGCAGTATTTT. This codes for CSASLGTGTDTQYF.

Only a few counts were recorded for this clonotype. The gene calls are TRBV7-8 and TRBJ2-3, with 7 bases identical to TRBD2. V shed 3 bases and J 4 bases; nucleotides not matched to a gene: 10. The V gene's germline CDR1 is SGHVS and CDR2 FQNEAQ. The length of the CDR3 is 16 residues. In nucleotides, the CDR3 is TGTGCCAGCAGCTTGCTTGCGGGAGCCTTTGCAGATACGCAGTATTTT. Its protein is CASSLLAGAFADTQYF.

This clonotype appeared a few times. V and J are TRBV14 and TRBJ1-1; 7 bases map to TRBD1. The CDR3 length is 14 residues. With V trimmed by 4 bases and J by 7 bases, 9 bases remained unmatched. Per the germline V gene, CDR1 is SGHDN and CDR2 is FVKESK. DNA for the CDR3: TGTGCCAGCAGCCGGAGACAGGGAGGAGGTGAAGCTTTCTTT. Translating gives CASSRRQGGGEAFF.

This clonotype appeared many times. The J gene is TRBJ1-4, the V gene TRBV5-4; D gene unclear. This CDR3 region has 16 residues. Trimming shortened V by 0 bases and J by 8 bases, and 17 bases separated the two germline ends. Germline-derived CDR1 and CDR2 are SGHNT and YYREEE (reference sequence). CDR3 sequence: CASSLEVAIADEKLFF. CDR3 bases: TGTGCCAGCAGCTTGGAGGTGGCGATAGCAGACGAAAAACTGTTTTTT.